One and the same sample provided the 9 T cell receptor beta chains below, sequenced in a study of blood T cell repertoires in COVID-19. Data came from immunoSEQ multiplex PCR; TCRdb stores just in-frame clones and leaves some out. In the table there are 70,000 to 85,000 clones, more than 75% of which are singletons. The sample comprised peripheral blood. The receptors were gathered from a human donor in a cohort sampled during active COVID-19.

This chain links TRBV19 with TRBJ1-1, with D unclear. Between the trimmed V and J ends, which lost 3 bases and 5 bases, there was a span of 10 bases. The CDR3 extends over 13 amino acids. CDR1 and CDR2 from the germline V gene are LNHDA and SQIVND (reference sequence). The CDR3 here is CASSIKLRTEAFF. In DNA, the CDR3 is TGTGCCAGTAGTATTAAGTTGCGGACTGAAGCTTTCTTT.

The rearrangement joins TRBV5-1 to TRBJ2-1; 7 positions match TRBD2. The germline gives CDR1 SGHRS, CDR2 YFSETQ. V lost 4 bases to trimming and J lost 8 bases; unmatched junction nucleotides: 9. This CDR3 has 14 amino acids. For the CDR3, the DNA is TGCGCCAGCAGCCCCCAAGGCGGGAGCGATGAGCAGTTCTTC. Translating gives CASSPQGGSDEQFF. The variable domain in full, completed from reference TRBV5-1 and TRBJ2-1, reads KAGVTQTPRYLIKTRGQQVTLSCSPISGHRSVSWYQQTPGQGLQFLFEYFSETQRNKGNFPGRFSGRQFSNSRSEMNVSTLELGDSALYLCASSPQGGSDEQFFGPGTRLTVL.

This chain joins TRBV5-1 and TRBJ2-2; TRBD1 is a possible D gene (5 bases). CDR3 length: 17 residues. CDR1 SGHRS and CDR2 YFSETQ come from the germline V gene. V was shortened by 5 bases and J by 0 bases, with 17 bases between the two germline ends. Here the CDR3 DNA reads TGCGCCAGCAGTAAGGGAACAGGCGACACGAACACCGGGGAGCTGTTTTTT. Translation: CASSKGTGDTNTGELFF.

The chain joins TRBV9 to TRBJ2-5; TRBD1 is a possible D gene (6 bases). The germline gives CDR1 SGDLS, CDR2 YYNGEE. The CDR3 loop spans 16 amino acids. V lost 3 bases and J lost 1, with 16 bases in between. CDR3 sequence reads: CASSGPSGAFQETQYF. CDR3 DNA: TGTGCCAGCAGCGGCCCCTCAGGGGCTTTCCAAGAGACCCAGTACTTC.

This clone came up a few times. The rearrangement joins TRBV28 to TRBJ2-1; TRBD2 agrees at 14 bases. The germline CDR1 and CDR2 sequences are MDHEN and SYDVKM. The CDR3 spans 15 residues. V shed 6 bases and J 6 bases; nucleotides not matched to a gene: 4. The CDR3 reads CASSLGLAGVNEQFF. The CDR3 region has the DNA TGTGCCAGCAGCTTGGGACTAGCGGGAGTCAATGAGCAGTTCTTC.

The chain is built from TRBV24-1 and TRBJ2-7; no clear D. The CDR3 is 12 amino acids. V was pared by 4 bases and J by 5 bases, with 8 bases between. Germline CDR1 is KGHDR and CDR2 is SFDVKD. The CDR3 sequence: CATSDEAHEQYF. In DNA form, the CDR3 reads TGTGCCACCAGTGACGAGGCCCACGAGCAGTACTTC.

The chain employs TRBV27 and TRBJ2-3, with D maybe TRBD2 (6 bases). The ends were cut back, 6 bases at V and 1 base at J, with 17 bases in the middle. The V gene's germline CDR1 is MNHEY and CDR2 SMNVEV (reference sequence). This CDR3 is 16 amino acids long. The CDR3 region has the DNA TGTGCCAGCAGATCTACTAGCCCCTTGGGCACAGATACGCAGTATTTT. Translating gives CASRSTSPLGTDTQYF.

The CDR3 region is CSAGGGGYTF. The CDR3 nucleotides are TGCAGTGCAGGAGGAGGTGGCTACACCTTC. This chain connects TRBV20-1 to TRBJ1-2; D gene ambiguous. The germline V and J ends were trimmed by 6 bases and 7 bases, with 9 bases remaining between them. Germline CDR1 and CDR2: DFQATT and SNEGSKA (reference sequence). This CDR3 comprises 10 residues.

V gene TRBV30 combines with J gene TRBJ1-3, with a possible D match to TRBD1 (5 bases). Deletions cut 0 bases from V and 0 bases from J, with 9 bases between. The CDR3 spans 15 residues. Germline V gives CDR1 GTSNPN, CDR2 SVGIG (reference sequence). The CDR3 here is CAWSVRANSGNTIYF. The DNA for the CDR3 is TGTGCCTGGAGTGTCAGGGCTAACTCTGGAAACACCATATATTTT.